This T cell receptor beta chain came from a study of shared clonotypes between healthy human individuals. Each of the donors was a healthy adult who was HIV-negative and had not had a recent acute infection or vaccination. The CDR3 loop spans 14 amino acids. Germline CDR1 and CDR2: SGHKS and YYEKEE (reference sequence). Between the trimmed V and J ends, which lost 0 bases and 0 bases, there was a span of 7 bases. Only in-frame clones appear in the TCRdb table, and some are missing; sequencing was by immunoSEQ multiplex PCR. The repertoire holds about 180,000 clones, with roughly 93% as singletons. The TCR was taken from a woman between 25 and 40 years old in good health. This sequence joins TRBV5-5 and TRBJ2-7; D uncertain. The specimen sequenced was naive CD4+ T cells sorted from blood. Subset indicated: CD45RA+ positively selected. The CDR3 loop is CASSLDPHSYEQYF. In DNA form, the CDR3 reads TGTGCCAGCAGCTTGGATCCACACTCCTACGAGCAGTACTTC.